This passage covers 13 T cell receptor beta chains from one sample sequenced in a study of vaccination and CD4 T cells after COVID-19. Cultured CD4+ T cell DNA was sequenced using the Oncomine TCR Beta short-read assay. TCRdb re-analysed the PCR reads in MiXCR, keeping a single row per CDR3 protein. The sample includes roughly 20,000 distinct CDR3 sequences, 60% to 80% seen only once; the top ten take roughly 23%. The sample's treatment: approximately 11-day PBMC culture with coronavirus spike peptide pools or control peptides (ViraFEST assay). The antigens for these receptors are not known. The material was CD4+ T cells from blood, cultured in vitro, obtained before SARS-CoV-2 vaccination. The receptors here all came from a human donor who received a COVID-19 vaccine.

This clonotype has just one count. At one boundary the junction diverges from the germline segment, which might be a read error. The chain uses TRBV19 and TRBJ1-6; TRBD1 matches 9 bases. CDR1 and CDR2 from the germline V gene are LNHDA and SQIVND (reference sequence). The CDR3 totals 13 residues. The CDR3 nucleotides read TGTGTCAGTAGTGTCGGGACAGGGACACCCCTCCACTTT. This sequence encodes CVSSVGTGTPLHF.

The chain joins TRBV20-1 to TRBJ2-5; D remains ambiguous. The V end lost 3 bases, the J end lost 4 bases, and 12 bases lay between the germline ends. CDR1 DFQATT and CDR2 SNEGSKA come from the germline V gene (reference sequence). This CDR3 spans 13 amino acids. The CDR3: CSASWVGVETQYF. The CDR3 region has the DNA TGCAGTGCTAGTTGGGTGGGTGTAGAGACCCAGTACTTC.

V and J are TRBV27 and TRBJ2-5, with D perhaps given as TRBD1 or TRBD2 (5 bases each). Per the germline V gene, CDR1 is MNHEY and CDR2 is SMNVEV (reference sequence). V lost 4 bases, J lost 7 bases, and 22 bases lay in between. This CDR3 region has 16 residues. The CDR3 loop reads CASSSYPGAARGTQYF. The CDR3 DNA reads as TGTGCCAGCAGTTCCTACCCCGGGGCCGCGCGAGGGACCCAGTACTTC.

The chain uses TRBV30 and TRBJ1-1, with D possibly being TRBD1 (6 bases). The CDR3 covers 15 residues. The germline V gene has CDR1 GTSNPN and CDR2 SVGIG (reference sequence). With 4 bases removed from V and 5 bases from J, the gap between germline ends came to 20 bases. This CDR3 is CAWIRNRAFLTEAFF. As DNA, the CDR3 is TGTGCCTGGATTCGCAACAGGGCTTTTTTGACTGAAGCTTTCTTT.

The chain is built from TRBV25-1 and TRBJ1-1; D unresolved. Germline V gene data show CDR1 as MGHDK and CDR2 as SYGVNS. The V end lost 4 bases, the J end lost 4 bases, and 10 bases lay between the germline ends. The CDR3 extends over 13 amino acids. CDR3 amino acids: CASSGVMGTEAFF. CDR3 sequence (DNA): TGTGCCAGCAGTGGTGTTATGGGCACTGAAGCTTTCTTT. Full variable domain (remainder filled in from reference TRBV25-1 and TRBJ1-1): EADIYQTPRYLVIGTGKKITLECSQTMGHDKMYWYQQDPGMELHLIHYSYGVNSTEKGDLSSESTVSRIRTEHFPLTLESARPSHTSQYLCASSGVMGTEAFFGQGTRLTVV.

The chain recombines TRBV20-1 with TRBJ2-7, with D perhaps TRBD2 (6 bases). V dropped 6 bases and J dropped 6 bases, with 18 bases sitting between them. This CDR3 is 13 amino acids long. Germline V gives CDR1 DFQATT, CDR2 SNEGSKA (reference sequence). This CDR3 reads CSATHFGLREQYF. CDR3 in DNA: TGCAGTGCAACCCACTTTGGACTACGCGAGCAGTACTTC.

The chain recombines TRBV20-1 with TRBJ2-5; weak D call: TRBD1 (5 bases). Germline V gene lookup returns CDR1 DFQATT and CDR2 SNEGSKA (reference sequence). Between the trimmed V and J ends, which lost 7 bases and 3 bases, there was a span of 18 bases. This CDR3 contains 14 residues. As DNA, the CDR3 is TGCAGTGGATATGTGGTAGGGGTTGAAGAGACCCAGTACTTC. Its protein is CSGYVVGVEETQYF.

DNA for the CDR3: TGTGCCAGCAGTAGAAGGACCGGTCGAGAAGTTACTAACTATGGCTACACCTTC. This encodes CASSRRTGREVTNYGYTF. This rearrangement joins TRBV27 to TRBJ1-2; D is unclear. CDR3 size: 18 residues. Germline-derived CDR1 and CDR2 are MNHEY and SMNVEV (reference sequence). V was pared by 5 bases and J by 0 bases, with 22 bases between.

V and J are TRBV11-3 and TRBJ2-1; D is unresolved. Per the germline V gene, CDR1 is SGHNT and CDR2 is YENEEA. The ends were cut back, 6 bases at V and 0 bases at J, with 6 bases in the middle. This CDR3 region has 13 residues. The CDR3 region is CASRGFSYNEQFF. Here the CDR3 DNA reads TGTGCCAGCAGGGGATTCTCCTACAATGAGCAGTTCTTC.

J is TRBJ2-6 and V is TRBV18; tentatively, D is TRBD1 (6 bases). The V end lost 5 bases, the J end lost 2 bases, and 10 bases lay between the germline ends. This CDR3 comprises 15 residues. The germline CDR1 and CDR2 sequences are KGHSH and LQKENI. The CDR3 is CASSTSGAGANVLTF. The CDR3 coding sequence is TGTGCCAGCTCAACATCAGGGGCTGGGGCCAACGTCCTGACTTTC.

The chain is built from TRBV6-1 and TRBJ2-3; D gene uncertain. Germline CDR1 reads MNHNS; CDR2 reads SASEGT. The CDR3 spans 13 residues. Trimming pared 6 bases from V and 0 bases from J, leaving 7 bases between. The CDR3 spells CASSPDSTDTQYF. CDR3 nucleotides: TGTGCCAGCAGCCCGGACAGCACAGATACGCAGTATTTT.

A few counts support this clonotype. CDR3 loop: CATELQGRGEKLFF. The CDR3, as DNA: TGTGCCACCGAACTTCAGGGGCGAGGTGAAAAACTGTTTTTT. The genes are TRBV15 and TRBJ1-4, with a tentative D call TRBD1 (6 bases). Looked up from germline, CDR1 is LNHNV and CDR2 is YYDKDF (reference sequence). V lost 8 bases and J lost 7, with 17 bases in between. This CDR3 is built from 14 residues.

Written as DNA, the CDR3 is TGTGCCAGCAGCTGGAGACTGGCAGATACGCAGTATTTT. Encoded protein: CASSWRLADTQYF. This sequence joins TRBV7-2 and TRBJ2-3; D remains unclear. The germline V gene encodes CDR1 SGHTA and CDR2 FQGNSA. V lost 4 bases, J lost 4 bases, and 9 bases lay in between. The CDR3 is made up of 13 amino acids.